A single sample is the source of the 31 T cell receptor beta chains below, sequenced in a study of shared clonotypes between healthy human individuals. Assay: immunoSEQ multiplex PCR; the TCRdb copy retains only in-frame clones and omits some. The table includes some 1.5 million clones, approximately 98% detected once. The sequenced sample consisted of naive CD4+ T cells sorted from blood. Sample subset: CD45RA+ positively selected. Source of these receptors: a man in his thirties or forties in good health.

The CDR3 nucleotides are TGCGCCAGCAGCTCCCCGGGTGGTAGCGGGGCTTACAATGAGCAGTTCTTC. This gives the protein CASSSPGGSGAYNEQFF. This sequence joins TRBV5-1 and TRBJ2-1, with TRBD2 identical over 8 bases. V trimming: 3 bases; J trimming: 4 bases; junction bases outside the gene matches: 12. The germline V gene has CDR1 SGHRS and CDR2 YFSETQ. The CDR3 sequence is 17 residues long.

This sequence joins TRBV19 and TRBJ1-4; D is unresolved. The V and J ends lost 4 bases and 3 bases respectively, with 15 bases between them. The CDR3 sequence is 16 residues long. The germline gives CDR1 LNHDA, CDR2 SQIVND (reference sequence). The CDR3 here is CASSRAVGVSNEKLFF. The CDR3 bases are TGTGCCAGTAGTAGAGCCGTCGGGGTCTCTAATGAAAAACTGTTTTTT.

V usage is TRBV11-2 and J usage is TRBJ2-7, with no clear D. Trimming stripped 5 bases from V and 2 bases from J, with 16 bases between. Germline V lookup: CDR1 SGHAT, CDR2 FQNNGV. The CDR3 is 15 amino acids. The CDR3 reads CASSASVWTTYEQYF. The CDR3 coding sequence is TGTGCCAGCAGCGCCTCAGTGTGGACCACCTACGAGCAGTACTTC.

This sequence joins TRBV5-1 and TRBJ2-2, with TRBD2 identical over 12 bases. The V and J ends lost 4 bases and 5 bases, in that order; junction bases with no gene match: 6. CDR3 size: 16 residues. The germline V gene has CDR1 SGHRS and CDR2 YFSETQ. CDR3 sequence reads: CASSRLAGGRTGELFF. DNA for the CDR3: TGCGCCAGCAGCCGGCTAGCGGGAGGGCGGACCGGGGAGCTGTTTTTT. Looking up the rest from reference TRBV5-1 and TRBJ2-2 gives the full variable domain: KAGVTQTPRYLIKTRGQQVTLSCSPISGHRSVSWYQQTPGQGLQFLFEYFSETQRNKGNFPGRFSGRQFSNSRSEMNVSTLELGDSALYLCASSRLAGGRTGELFFGEGSRLTVL.

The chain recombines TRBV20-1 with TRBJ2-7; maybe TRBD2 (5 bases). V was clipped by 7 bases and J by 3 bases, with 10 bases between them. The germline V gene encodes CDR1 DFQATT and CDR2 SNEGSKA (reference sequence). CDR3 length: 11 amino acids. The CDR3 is CSVPRGYEQYF. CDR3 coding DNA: TGCAGTGTCCCCCGGGGCTACGAGCAGTACTTC.

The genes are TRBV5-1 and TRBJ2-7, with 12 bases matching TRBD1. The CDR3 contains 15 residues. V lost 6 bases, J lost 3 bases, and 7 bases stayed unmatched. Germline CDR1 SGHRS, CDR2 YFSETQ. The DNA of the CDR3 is TGCGCCAGCACTGGGACAGGGGGCCGCAACTACGAGCAGTACTTC. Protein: CASTGTGGRNYEQYF.

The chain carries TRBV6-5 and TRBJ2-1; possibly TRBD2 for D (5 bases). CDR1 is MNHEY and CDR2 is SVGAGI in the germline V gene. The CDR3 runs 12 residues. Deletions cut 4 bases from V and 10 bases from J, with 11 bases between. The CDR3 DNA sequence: TGTGCCAGCAGTTCCCTACTAGGGGAGCAGTTCTTC. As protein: CASSSLLGEQFF.

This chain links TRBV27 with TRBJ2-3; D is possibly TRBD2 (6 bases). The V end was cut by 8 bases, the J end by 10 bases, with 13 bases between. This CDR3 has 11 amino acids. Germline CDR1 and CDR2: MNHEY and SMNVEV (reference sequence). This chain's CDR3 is CASARGLAQYF. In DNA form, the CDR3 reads TGTGCCAGCGCACGGGGGTTGGCGCAGTATTTT.

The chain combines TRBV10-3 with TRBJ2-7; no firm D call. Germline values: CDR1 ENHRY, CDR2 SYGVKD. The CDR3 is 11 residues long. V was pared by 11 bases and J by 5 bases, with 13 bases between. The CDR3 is CAVSPGNEQYF. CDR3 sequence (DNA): TGTGCCGTCTCCCCGGGCAACGAGCAGTACTTC.

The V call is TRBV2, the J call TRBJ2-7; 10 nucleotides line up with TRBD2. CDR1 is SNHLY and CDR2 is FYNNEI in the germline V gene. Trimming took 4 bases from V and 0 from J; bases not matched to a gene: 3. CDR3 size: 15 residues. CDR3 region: CASSGLAGGSYEQYF. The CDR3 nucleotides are TGTGCCAGCAGTGGGTTAGCGGGAGGCTCCTACGAGCAGTACTTC.

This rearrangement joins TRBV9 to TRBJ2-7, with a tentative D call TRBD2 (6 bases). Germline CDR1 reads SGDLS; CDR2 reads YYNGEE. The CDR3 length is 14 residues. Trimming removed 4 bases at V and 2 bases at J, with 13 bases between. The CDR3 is CASSLWRAPYEQYF. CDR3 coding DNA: TGTGCCAGCAGCTTATGGAGGGCGCCCTACGAGCAGTACTTC. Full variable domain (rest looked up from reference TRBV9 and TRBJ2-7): DSGVTQTPKHLITATGQRVTLRCSPRSGDLSVYWYQQSLDQGLQFLIQYYNGEERAKGNILERFSAQQFPDLHSELNLSSLELGDSALYFCASSLWRAPYEQYFGPGTRLTVT.

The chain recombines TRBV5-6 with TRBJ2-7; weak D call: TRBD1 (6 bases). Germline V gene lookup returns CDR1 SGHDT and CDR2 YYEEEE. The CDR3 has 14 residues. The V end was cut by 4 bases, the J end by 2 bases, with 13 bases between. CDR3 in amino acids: CASSPAGAPYEQYF. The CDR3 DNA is TGTGCCAGCAGCCCGGCAGGGGCCCCCTACGAGCAGTACTTC. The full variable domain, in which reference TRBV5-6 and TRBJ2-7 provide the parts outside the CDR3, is DAGVTQSPTHLIKTRGQQVTLRCSPKSGHDTVSWYQQALGQGPQFIFQYYEEEERQRGNFPDRFSGHQFPNYSSELNVNALLLGDSALYLCASSPAGAPYEQYFGPGTRLTVT.

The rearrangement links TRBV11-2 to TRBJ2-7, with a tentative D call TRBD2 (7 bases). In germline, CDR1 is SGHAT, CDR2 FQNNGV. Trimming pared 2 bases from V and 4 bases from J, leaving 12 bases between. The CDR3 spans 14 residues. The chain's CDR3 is CASSLRGGLYEQYF. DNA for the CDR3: TGTGCCAGCAGCTTAAGGGGGGGGCTTTACGAGCAGTACTTC.

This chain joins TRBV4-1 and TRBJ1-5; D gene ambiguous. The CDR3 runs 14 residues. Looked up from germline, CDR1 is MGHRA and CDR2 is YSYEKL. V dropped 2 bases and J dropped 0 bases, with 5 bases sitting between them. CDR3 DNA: TGCGCCAGCAGCCAAACTATTAGCAATCAGCCCCAGCATTTT. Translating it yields CASSQTISNQPQHF.

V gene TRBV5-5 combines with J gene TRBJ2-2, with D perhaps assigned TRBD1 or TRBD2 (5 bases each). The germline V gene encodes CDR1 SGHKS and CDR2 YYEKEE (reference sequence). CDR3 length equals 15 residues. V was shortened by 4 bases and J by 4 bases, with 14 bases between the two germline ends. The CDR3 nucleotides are TGTGCCAGCAGCCAGGGAGAGGGCAGCACCGGGGAGCTGTTTTTT. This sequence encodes CASSQGEGSTGELFF.

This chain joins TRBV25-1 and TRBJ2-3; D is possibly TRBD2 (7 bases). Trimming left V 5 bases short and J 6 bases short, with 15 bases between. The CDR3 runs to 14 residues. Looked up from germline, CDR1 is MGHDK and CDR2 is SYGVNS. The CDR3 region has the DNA TGTGCCAGCAGTAAGGGGGAGGGCCTTGATACGCAGTATTTT. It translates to CASSKGEGLDTQYF.

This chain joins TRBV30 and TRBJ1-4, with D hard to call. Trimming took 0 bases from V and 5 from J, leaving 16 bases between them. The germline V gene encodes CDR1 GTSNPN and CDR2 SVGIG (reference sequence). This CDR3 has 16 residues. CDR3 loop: CAWSVDPWAGNEKLFF. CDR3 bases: TGTGCCTGGAGTGTAGACCCGTGGGCTGGGAATGAAAAACTGTTTTTT.

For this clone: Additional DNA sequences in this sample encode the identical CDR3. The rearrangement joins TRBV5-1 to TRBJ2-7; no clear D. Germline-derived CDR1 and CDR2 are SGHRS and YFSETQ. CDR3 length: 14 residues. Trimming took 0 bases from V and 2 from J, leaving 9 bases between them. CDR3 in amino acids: CASSLGTVPYEQYF. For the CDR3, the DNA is TGCGCCAGCAGCTTGGGGACGGTTCCCTACGAGCAGTACTTC.

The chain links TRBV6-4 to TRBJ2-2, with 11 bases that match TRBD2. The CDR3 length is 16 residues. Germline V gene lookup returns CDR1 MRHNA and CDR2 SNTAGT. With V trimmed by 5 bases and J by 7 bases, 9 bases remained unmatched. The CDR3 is CASSPTSGSNHGELFF. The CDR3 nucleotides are TGTGCCAGCAGTCCAACTAGCGGGAGCAACCACGGGGAGCTGTTTTTT.

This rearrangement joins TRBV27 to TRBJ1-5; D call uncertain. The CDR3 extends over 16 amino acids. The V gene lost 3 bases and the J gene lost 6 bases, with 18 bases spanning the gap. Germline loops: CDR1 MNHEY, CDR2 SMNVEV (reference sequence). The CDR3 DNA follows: TGTGCCAGCAGTTTGTGGGGAGCCGCTAACCTTCAGCCCCAGCATTTT. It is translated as CASSLWGAANLQPQHF.

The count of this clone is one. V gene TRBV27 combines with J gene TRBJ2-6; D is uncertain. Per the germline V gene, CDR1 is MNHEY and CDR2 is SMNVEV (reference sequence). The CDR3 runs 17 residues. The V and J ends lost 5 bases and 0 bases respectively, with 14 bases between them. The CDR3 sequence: CASSLAATSSGANVLTF. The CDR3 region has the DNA TGTGCCAGCAGTCTCGCGGCAACCAGCTCTGGGGCCAACGTCCTGACTTTC.

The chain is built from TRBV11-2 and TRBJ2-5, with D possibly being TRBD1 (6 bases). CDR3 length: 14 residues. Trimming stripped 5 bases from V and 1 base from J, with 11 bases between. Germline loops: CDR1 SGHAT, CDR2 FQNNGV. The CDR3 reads CASSPWTVQETQYF. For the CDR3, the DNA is TGTGCCAGCAGCCCCTGGACAGTCCAAGAGACCCAGTACTTC.

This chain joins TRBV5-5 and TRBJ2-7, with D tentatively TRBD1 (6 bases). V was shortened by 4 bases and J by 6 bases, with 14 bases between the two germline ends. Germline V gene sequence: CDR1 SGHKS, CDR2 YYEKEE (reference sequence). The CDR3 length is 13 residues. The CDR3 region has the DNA TGTGCCAGCAGCCCTACAGGGTTACGCGAGCAGTACTTC. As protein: CASSPTGLREQYF.

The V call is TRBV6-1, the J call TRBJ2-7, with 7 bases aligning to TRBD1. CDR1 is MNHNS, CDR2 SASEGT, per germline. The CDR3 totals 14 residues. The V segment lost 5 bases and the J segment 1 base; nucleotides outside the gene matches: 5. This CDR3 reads CASSTWTGSYEQYF. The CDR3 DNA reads TGTGCCAGCAGTACGTGGACAGGATCCTACGAGCAGTACTTC.

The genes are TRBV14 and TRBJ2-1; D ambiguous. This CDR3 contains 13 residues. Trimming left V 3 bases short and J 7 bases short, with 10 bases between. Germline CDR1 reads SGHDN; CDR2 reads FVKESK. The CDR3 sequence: CASSHVLQNEQFF. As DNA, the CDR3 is TGTGCCAGCAGCCATGTGCTCCAGAATGAGCAGTTCTTC.

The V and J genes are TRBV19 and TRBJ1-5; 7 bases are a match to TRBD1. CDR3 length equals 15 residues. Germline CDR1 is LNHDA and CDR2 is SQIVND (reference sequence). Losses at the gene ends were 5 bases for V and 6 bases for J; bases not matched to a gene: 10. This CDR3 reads CASSSQGVSSQPQHF. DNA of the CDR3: TGTGCCAGTAGTTCCCAGGGGGTATCCAGTCAGCCCCAGCATTTT.

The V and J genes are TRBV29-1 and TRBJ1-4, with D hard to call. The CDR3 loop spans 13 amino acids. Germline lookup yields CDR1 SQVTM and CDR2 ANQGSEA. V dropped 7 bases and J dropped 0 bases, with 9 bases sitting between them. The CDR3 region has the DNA TGCAGCGCCGGACCTACAACTAATGAAAAACTGTTTTTT. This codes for CSAGPTTNEKLFF.

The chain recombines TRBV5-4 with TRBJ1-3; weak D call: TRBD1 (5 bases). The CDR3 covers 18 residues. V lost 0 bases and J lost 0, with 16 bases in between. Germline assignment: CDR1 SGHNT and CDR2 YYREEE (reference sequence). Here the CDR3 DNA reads TGTGCCAGCAGCTTGGGCGGGTCCCAGGGTTACTCTGGAAACACCATATATTTT. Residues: CASSLGGSQGYSGNTIYF.

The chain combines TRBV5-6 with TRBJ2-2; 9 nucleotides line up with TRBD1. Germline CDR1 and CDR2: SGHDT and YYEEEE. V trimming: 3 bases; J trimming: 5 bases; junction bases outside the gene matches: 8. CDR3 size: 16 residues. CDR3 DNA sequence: TGTGCCAGCAGCTCCAACAGGGGGCGGAGTACCGGGGAGCTGTTTTTT. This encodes CASSSNRGRSTGELFF. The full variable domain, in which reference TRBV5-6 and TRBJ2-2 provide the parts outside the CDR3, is DAGVTQSPTHLIKTRGQQVTLRCSPKSGHDTVSWYQQALGQGPQFIFQYYEEEERQRGNFPDRFSGHQFPNYSSELNVNALLLGDSALYLCASSSNRGRSTGELFFGEGSRLTVL.

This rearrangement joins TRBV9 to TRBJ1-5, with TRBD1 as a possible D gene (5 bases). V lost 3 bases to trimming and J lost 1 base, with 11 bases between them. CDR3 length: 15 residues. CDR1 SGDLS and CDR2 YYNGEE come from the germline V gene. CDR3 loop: CASSGGWGSNQPQHF. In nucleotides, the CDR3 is TGTGCCAGCAGCGGCGGTTGGGGGAGCAATCAGCCCCAGCATTTT.

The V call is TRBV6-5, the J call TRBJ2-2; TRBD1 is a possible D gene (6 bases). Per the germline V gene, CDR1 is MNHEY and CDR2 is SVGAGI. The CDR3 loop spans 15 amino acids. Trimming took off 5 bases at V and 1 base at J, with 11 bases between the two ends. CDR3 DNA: TGTGCCAGCAGTAAGGGACACCTGAACACCGGGGAGCTGTTTTTT. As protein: CASSKGHLNTGELFF.